This TCR beta chain was profiled in a study of CD8+ T cells in alopecia areata. Study findings and constraints: Especially in alopecia totalis/universalis, lesional scalp showed greater clonality than normal scalp did.

Germline V gene data show CDR1 as MNHEY and CDR2 as SMNVEV (reference sequence). The CDR3 covers 16 residues. V was trimmed by 6 bases and J by 1 base, leaving 15 bases between them. Extraction and reverse transcription of RNA yielded cDNA as the sequencing template. Profiled with immunoSEQ multiplex PCR; TCRdb holds only in-frame clones, not every one. The sample has approximately 180,000 clones, about 66% seen once; the top ten hold around 10%. On this clone: What it binds is not known.

This TCR was sampled from a human donor with alopecia areata. The material was CD8+ T cells sorted from blood, obtained at week 0. The chain joins TRBV27 to TRBJ2-2; D may be TRBD1 or TRBD2 (6 bases each). The CDR3 sequence: CASSPGGRENTGELFF. CDR3 sequence (DNA): TGTGCCAGCAGCCCCGGGGGCAGGGAGAACACCGGGGAGCTGTTTTTT.